This T cell receptor (beta chain) was sequenced for a study of vaccination and CD4 T cells after COVID-19. Study in general: In culture, cells were exposed to overlapping spike peptides from SARS-CoV-2, HCoV-NL63, HCoV-OC43 and HCoV-229E.

About this clonotype: Its specificity is unknown. Germline and junction disagree at one end, which may indicate a read error.

Documented time point: late sampling 161 to 241 days after vaccination in a few convalescent patients. The treatment here: approximately 9-day PBMC culture with coronavirus spike peptide pools or control peptides (ViraFEST assay). ViraFEST expanded antigen-specific T cells with peptide pools, then sequenced TCRs. An Oncomine TCR Beta short-read assay was used to sequence the DNA from cultured CD4+ T cells. Each CDR3 protein gets one entry after TCRdb re-called the PCR reads with MiXCR. The table has 20,000 to 25,000 distinct CDR3 sequences, more than 45% seen once; the top ten hold approximately 13%. Sequenced material: CD4+ T cells from blood, cultured in vitro, taken about 7 months after SARS-CoV-2 vaccination. The TCR originated in a human donor who had recovered from COVID-19.

The CDR3 coding sequence is TGTGCTAGCAGCCTGTATGCGAACACCGGGGAGCTGTTTTTT. Amino acid sequence: CASSLYANTGELFF. The chain has TRBV7-7 and TRBJ2-2; D is unresolved. The CDR3 spans 14 residues. CDR1 is SSHAT and CDR2 is FNYEAQ in the germline V gene (reference sequence).